This is a list of T cell receptor beta chains from one sample in a study of T cells after yellow fever vaccination. TCRdb independently ran MiXCR on the 5' RACE reads; one entry per CDR3 protein. The sample holds approximately 180,000 distinct CDR3 sequences, 5.5% to 8% seen once. Sample: CD4+ T cells sorted from PBMCs, taken on the day of the first yellow fever vaccination. Receptors originate from a man younger than 35 who received the YFV17D yellow fever vaccine. The CDR3 runs from the conserved cysteine through the conserved F or W. Each record gives: CDR3 length, D gene, J gene, V gene, CDR3 protein. A D gene is named only where the DNA matches it firmly.

14 . TRBJ2-1 TRBV7-9 CASSVRGVYNEQFF
15 . TRBJ1-2 TRBV7-2 CASTKRYAPNYGYTF
17 TRBD2 TRBJ2-3 TRBV28 CASSSQLLAGVSDTQYF
15 TRBD1 TRBJ2-7 TRBV12-3/TRBV12-4 CASSSSRDRYYEQYF
18 TRBD1 TRBJ2-1 TRBV29-1 CSVQTGTGLRGSYNEQFF
15 . TRBJ1-1 TRBV19 CASSIRRLLNTEAFF
18 TRBD2 TRBJ2-1 TRBV9 CASSVEPFTSGGAYEQFF
13 . TRBJ2-7 TRBV5-1 CASSFRTSYEQYF
12 . TRBJ1-1 TRBV4-3 CASSPGNTEAFF
14 . TRBJ2-1 TRBV29-1 CSVATGFSYNEQFF
14 TRBD1 TRBJ2-1 TRBV20-1 CSAPPGQGGGEQFF
16 TRBD1 TRBJ1-6 TRBV4-3 CASSQEDRDRHSPLHF
12 . TRBJ2-3 TRBV4-2 CASSQGADTQYF
17 . TRBJ1-1 TRBV20-1 CSARDPTGRGRTTEAFF
16 TRBD2 TRBJ2-4 TRBV11-2 CASSLQGAGGQNIQYF
23 . TRBJ2-5 TRBV24-1 CATSDRGMSPRVGGRQPKETQYF
13 TRBD1 TRBJ2-2 TRBV2 CASRDRATGELFF
13 . TRBJ1-5 TRBV7-9 CASSFRLGQPQHF
17 TRBD2 TRBJ2-3 TRBV7-2 CASSPQRLAGGRDTQYF
16 . TRBJ1-1 TRBV5-1 CASSPRALGGHTEAFF
14 . TRBJ1-2 TRBV5-1 CASSITTGPGGYTF
13 . TRBJ2-3 TRBV5-5 CASSSPSADTQYF
13 TRBD2 TRBJ2-3 TRBV20-1 CSARSGGLDTQYF
11 . TRBJ1-4 TRBV12-3/TRBV12-4 CASSLGQQLFF
13 . TRBJ1-1 TRBV24-1 CATSGRSSAEAFF
14 . TRBJ1-1 TRBV7-3 CASSFGQGRTEAFF
15 TRBD1 TRBJ1-1 TRBV5-1 CASSSLRGLDTEAFF
14 TRBD1 TRBJ2-1 TRBV5-4 CASGTGGAYNEQFF
16 . TRBJ2-1 TRBV7-2 CASSLGFRGGDNEQFF
13 . TRBJ1-2 TRBV29-1 CSVEEIYFNGYTF
18 TRBD2 TRBJ2-3 TRBV11-2 CASSPRRGASPRTDTQYF
13 . TRBJ2-7 TRBV12-3/TRBV12-4 CASTSTASYEQYF
15 . TRBJ2-5 TRBV5-1 CASSWNPGAKETQYF
13 . TRBJ1-5 TRBV12-3/TRBV12-4 CASSSGVGQPQHF
15 . TRBJ1-2 TRBV27 CASSSLGGLGYGYTF
15 . TRBJ2-2 TRBV11-2 CASNLRQGGTGELFF
14 . TRBJ1-4 TRBV5-4 CASSLEPSNEKLFF
14 . TRBJ1-6 TRBV28 CASSLRPSDSPLHF
16 TRBD2 TRBJ2-5 TRBV5-1 CASSRPGSSGGAAQYF
12 TRBD2 TRBJ2-5 TRBV20-1 CSARTSDETQYF
13 . TRBJ1-1 TRBV7-2 CASSVDRNTEAFF
12 . TRBJ1-1 TRBV7-9 CASSRVVAEAFF
13 . TRBJ2-1 TRBV7-2 CASSFILYNEQFF
15 . TRBJ2-1 TRBV5-1 CASSLMAGDYNEQFF
15 . TRBJ1-2 TRBV15 CATSRDLRRESGYTF
15 . TRBJ1-2 TRBV18 CASSPSGTTNYGYTF
15 . TRBJ2-3 TRBV5-1 CASSLGGLSTDTQYF
13 . TRBJ2-3 TRBV24-1 CASRRGPTDTQYF
13 . TRBJ1-1 TRBV20-1 CSALRDSGTEAFF
17 TRBD2 TRBJ2-1 TRBV5-6 CASSFGTGLPLWVEQFF